A selection of T cell receptor beta chains follows, all from one sample in a study of identifying expanded T cells in peripheral blood. Only in-frame clones appear in the TCRdb table, and some are missing; sequencing was by immunoSEQ multiplex PCR. This sample has 58,000 or so clones, with about 83% found just once. Sequenced sample: blood. The receptors shown here come from a person aged 18 to 70 in good health. The CDR3 runs from the conserved cysteine through the conserved F or W. Fields, in order: V gene, D gene, J gene, clone size, CDR3 length, CDR3 DNA, CDR3 protein. A D gene is named only where the DNA matches it firmly. The size field is filled for only some rows; it gives once, few, many or a size class.

TRBV7-6	.	TRBJ1-1	once	13	TGTGCCAGCAGCTCGGGACGGGGCACTGAAGCTTTCTTT	CASSSGRGTEAFF
TRBV20-1	.	TRBJ2-2	once	10	TGCAGTGCCGGAACCGGGGAGCTGTTTTTT	CSAGTGELFF
TRBV30	TRBD1	TRBJ1-2	.	13	TGTGCCTGGAGTCCGACAGGGGATGGGGGCTACACCTTC	CAWSPTGDGGYTF
TRBV6-1	TRBD2	TRBJ2-2	.	17	TGTGCCAGCAGTGAACGGACTAGCGGGGGGGGCACCGGGGAGCTGTTTTTT	CASSERTSGGGTGELFF
TRBV14	.	TRBJ2-7	once	15	TGTGCCAGCAGCCAAGCAAGGGGGAGGTACTACGAGCAGTACTTC	CASSQARGRYYEQYF
TRBV7-9	.	TRBJ2-3	.	11	TGTGCCAGCAGCCCGAGAGATACGCAGTATTTT	CASSPRDTQYF
TRBV11-2	.	TRBJ1-2	.	15	TGTGCCAGCAGCTTAAGCGGATTTCGGGACTATGGCTACACCTTC	CASSLSGFRDYGYTF
TRBV9	.	TRBJ1-1	.	15	TGTGCCAGCAGCGTAGGCTCCCAGGGGTCGACTGAAGCTTTCTTT	CASSVGSQGSTEAFF
TRBV6-1	.	TRBJ2-7	.	16	TGTGCCAGCAGTGAAGTAGGTAGGGGGGCGACGTACGAGCAGTACTTC	CASSEVGRGATYEQYF
TRBV29-1	TRBD2	TRBJ2-3	.	17	TGCAGCGTTGAAGATAGTGCTAGCGGGGATAGCACAGATACGCAGTATTTT	CSVEDSASGDSTDTQYF
TRBV6-1	TRBD1	TRBJ2-1	.	15	TGTGCCAGCAGTTCTGACAGGGGACCCTACAATGAGCAGTTCTTC	CASSSDRGPYNEQFF
TRBV18	.	TRBJ2-7	.	14	TGTGCCAGCTCACCACCCAGGAGAAGTCCCGAGCAGTACTTC	CASSPPRRSPEQYF
TRBV5-4	.	TRBJ1-1	.	13	TGTGCCAGCAGCTTCGGGGTCAGCGCTGAAGCTTTCTTT	CASSFGVSAEAFF
TRBV4-3	TRBD1	TRBJ1-1	.	15	TGCGCCAGCAGCCAAGCAGGGGGATGGAACACTGAAGCTTTCTTT	CASSQAGGWNTEAFF
TRBV4-1	.	TRBJ2-4	.	17	TGCGCCAGCAGCCAAGGAACCGTGGCGTTAGCCAAAAACATTCAGTACTTC	CASSQGTVALAKNIQYF
TRBV2	.	TRBJ1-1	.	13	TGTGCCAGCAGTGTAGGGCAGAACACTGAAGCTTTCTTT	CASSVGQNTEAFF
TRBV6-6	.	TRBJ2-3	.	14	TGTGCCAGCAGTTACACCTCAGGGTCAGATACGCAGTATTTT	CASSYTSGSDTQYF
TRBV19	TRBD1	TRBJ1-4	.	14	TGTGCCAGTAAGAAGACAGGGAATCTAGGAAAACTGTTTTTT	CASKKTGNLGKLFF
TRBV7-2	.	TRBJ1-4	.	16	TGTGCCAGCAGCTTAGAAACAGGGTTAATTAATGAAAAACTGTTTTTT	CASSLETGLINEKLFF
TRBV2	TRBD1	TRBJ2-3	.	15	TGTGCCAGCCAATCCCCGGGACAGGGGGCAGATACGCAGTATTTT	CASQSPGQGADTQYF
TRBV19	TRBD1	TRBJ1-5	.	15	TGTGCCAGTAGTTCAGGGACAGGGAGAGACCAGCCCCAGCATTTT	CASSSGTGRDQPQHF
TRBV27	TRBD1	TRBJ2-3	.	15	TGTGCCAGCAGTGAACCGGGACAGGGAGGCGATACGCAGTATTTT	CASSEPGQGGDTQYF
TRBV5-1	.	TRBJ1-1	many	15	TGCGCCAGCAGCTCAGTACAGGGACTGAACACTGAAGCTTTCTTT	CASSSVQGLNTEAFF
TRBV5-1	TRBD2	TRBJ2-7	.	14	TGCGCCAGCAGGGTGGGAGGGAACTCCTACGAGCAGTACTTC	CASRVGGNSYEQYF
TRBV9	.	TRBJ2-1	.	12	TGTGCCAGCAGCGAGAAAGACAATGAGCAGTTCTTC	CASSEKDNEQFF
TRBV7-7	TRBD1	TRBJ1-5	.	17	TGTGCCACCCGTGGAGACAGGGGGAGAGGGGGCAATCAGCCCCAGCATTTT	CATRGDRGRGGNQPQHF
TRBV11-3	TRBD2	TRBJ2-1	.	15	TGTGCCAGCAGCTTCGGGACTAGCGGGACAAATGAGCAGTTCTTC	CASSFGTSGTNEQFF
TRBV6-1	.	TRBJ1-6	few	14	TGTGCCAGCAGTGCGGGGCCCTATAATTCACCCCTCCACTTT	CASSAGPYNSPLHF
TRBV28	TRBD1	TRBJ1-6	few	14	TGTGCCAGCAGTCCAAGACAGGGAGGTTCACCCCTCCACTTT	CASSPRQGGSPLHF
TRBV9	TRBD1	TRBJ2-3	.	16	TGTGCCAGCAGCGTAGCATTAGGGACAGGGACAGATACGCAGTATTTT	CASSVALGTGTDTQYF
TRBV5-1	.	TRBJ2-5	.	14	TGCGCCAGCACACTCACTGGGGGGAGAGAGACCCAGTACTTC	CASTLTGGRETQYF
TRBV27	.	TRBJ2-7	.	14	TGTGCCAGCAGTGCCCCTACGCACTCTCGAGCAAAGTACTTC	CASSAPTHSRAKYF
TRBV5-1	.	TRBJ1-2	.	13	TGCGCCAGCAGCTTTTCAGGTGACTATGGCTACACCTTC	CASSFSGDYGYTF
TRBV19	.	TRBJ1-5	.	11	TGTGCCAGTAGTGTCGGCCCGACCAGGTATTTT	CASSVGPTRYF
TRBV4-2	.	TRBJ1-1	.	13	TGTGCCAGCAGCGGGGGTTCTGGCACTGAAGCTTTCTTT	CASSGGSGTEAFF
TRBV6-6	.	TRBJ2-1	once	12	TGTGCCAGCAAGAACTCCTACAATGAGCAGTTCTTC	CASKNSYNEQFF
TRBV27	TRBD1	TRBJ2-3	.	15	TGTGCCAGCAGTCGGGATACAGGGGATGCAGATACGCAGTATTTT	CASSRDTGDADTQYF
TRBV5-6	TRBD2	TRBJ2-4	.	15	TGTGCCAGCAGCAAGACTAGCGGGGGTAGGAACATTCAGTACTTC	CASSKTSGGRNIQYF
TRBV11-2	.	TRBJ2-1	.	13	TGTGCCAGCGGAGCTTCCTCCTACAATGAGCAGTTCTTC	CASGASSYNEQFF
TRBV9	.	TRBJ1-2	.	14	TGTGCCAGCAGCGTAGGCTCTCTTAACTATGGCTACACCTTC	CASSVGSLNYGYTF
TRBV25-1	TRBD1	TRBJ2-5	.	16	TGTGCCAGCAGTGGTTCCGGGACAGGGAAACGAGAGACCCAGTACTTC	CASSGSGTGKRETQYF
TRBV5-1	.	TRBJ2-6	.	18	TGCGCCAGCAGCTTGTTGGGGTTCGGCATCTCTGGGGCCAACGTCCTGACTTTC	CASSLLGFGISGANVLTF
TRBV2	.	TRBJ1-2	.	15	TGTGCCAGCAGTGAAGCAAAGGGGCGCGGCTATGGCTACACCTTC	CASSEAKGRGYGYTF
TRBV30	.	TRBJ1-1	.	11	TGTGCCTGGAGTGTAGGACAGGAAGCTTTCTTT	CAWSVGQEAFF
TRBV29-1	TRBD1	TRBJ2-7	.	15	TGCAGCGTTGAATGGGGGACAGGGCCCCCCTACGAGCAGTACTTC	CSVEWGTGPPYEQYF
TRBV19	.	TRBJ1-1	.	15	TGTGCCAGTAGCCCCGCCGGGACCCCAGAGACTGAAGCTTTCTTT	CASSPAGTPETEAFF
TRBV19	.	TRBJ1-2	.	13	TGTGCCAGTAGTATGCTGGGATTGGGAGGCTACACCTTC	CASSMLGLGGYTF
TRBV5-4	.	TRBJ1-2	.	15	TGTGCCAGCAGCTTTGTAGTTGGAGCTCCTCATGGCTACACCTTC	CASSFVVGAPHGYTF
TRBV4-1	.	TRBJ1-3	.	14	TGCGCCAGCAGCCACGGGAGTACTGGAAACACCATATATTTT	CASSHGSTGNTIYF
TRBV27	.	TRBJ2-1	.	14	TGTGCCAGCAGTACCCGACAGGATAACAATGAGCAGTTCTTC	CASSTRQDNNEQFF
TRBV19	.	TRBJ1-1	.	14	TGTGCCAGTTCCACAGGGCGTCGTTGGACTGAAGCTTTCTTT	CASSTGRRWTEAFF
TRBV5-1	.	TRBJ1-2	.	12	TGCGCCAGCAGACCCGAGTCCTATGGCTACACCTTC	CASRPESYGYTF
TRBV9	.	TRBJ2-1	.	17	TGTGCCAGCAGCGTAGTGCCTAGCGTGAGCTCCTACAATGAGCAGTTCTTC	CASSVVPSVSSYNEQFF
TRBV6-5	TRBD1	TRBJ1-2	.	14	TGTGCCAGCAGTTACTCGAGGACAGGGCACGGCTACACCTTC	CASSYSRTGHGYTF
TRBV7-6	TRBD1	TRBJ1-1	.	13	TGTGCCAGCAGCCCAAGTTGGGACAGAATGGCTTTCTTT	CASSPSWDRMAFF
TRBV18	.	TRBJ2-1	.	18	TGTGCCAGCTCACCACGTAGGGGGCGGGGGGTTCCTTTCAATGAGCAGTTCTTC	CASSPRRGRGVPFNEQFF
TRBV7-9	TRBD1	TRBJ2-3	.	14	TGTGCCAGCAGCCCGACAGGGAACACAGATACGCAGTATTTT	CASSPTGNTDTQYF
TRBV11-2	.	TRBJ2-7	.	12	TGTGCCAGCAGCTTAGATACCTACGAGCAGTACTTC	CASSLDTYEQYF
TRBV18	TRBD1	TRBJ2-7	.	16	TGTGCCAGCTCGCCTACCCGACAGGGGTCCCACTACGAGCAGTACTTC	CASSPTRQGSHYEQYF